Listed below are T cell receptor beta chains from one sample, sequenced in a study of glioma-infiltrating T cells. TCRdb re-called the multiplex PCR reads with MiXCR, one entry per CDR3 protein. Of about 89,000 distinct CDR3 sequences in the sample, about 25% were seen once. Source material: glioma tissue, nonneoplastic brain tissue, or PBMCs (not recorded which). These TCRs come from a human donor with low-grade glioma or glioblastoma, undergoing nonglioma brain surgery, or in good health (not recorded which). The CDR3 runs from the conserved cysteine through the conserved F or W. Fields, in order: J gene, D gene, V gene, clone size, CDR3 DNA, CDR3 protein. A D gene is named only where the DNA matches it firmly. Clone size is given for some rows only: seen once, a few or many times, or a class if the clone is expanded.

TRBJ2-7 | TRBD1 | TRBV2 | few | TGTGCCAGCAGCTTCCAGGGACAGGGCAACGAGCAGTACTTC | CASSFQGQGNEQYF
TRBJ2-3 | - | TRBV24-1 | many | TGTGCCACCAGTAACGCCCAAGGCACCAGCACAGATACGCAGTATTTT | CATSNAQGTSTDTQYF
TRBJ2-1 | TRBD2 | TRBV6-1 | many | TGTGCCAGCAGGCCCCGACCCATTCTAGCGGACTACTACAATGAGCAGTTCTTC | CASRPRPILADYYNEQFF
TRBJ1-2 | - | TRBV7-9 | many | TGTGCCAGCAGCTTACCTCTTGACAGCGCCTATGGCTACACCTTC | CASSLPLDSAYGYTF
TRBJ2-7 | - | TRBV19 | - | TGTGCCAGTAGTAACCCTCGGGGACGATCCTACGAGCAGTACTTC | CASSNPRGRSYEQYF
TRBJ1-2 | TRBD1 | TRBV14 | many | TGTGCCAGCAGCAGACAGGGCCAGGGTGGCTACACCTTC | CASSRQGQGGYTF
TRBJ2-2 | - | TRBV5-1 | - | TGCGCCAGCAGCTTGATCCTAGGGCGAGGACGGGAGCTGTTTTTT | CASSLILGRGRELFF
TRBJ2-2 | - | TRBV15 | many | TGTGCCACCAGCAGAGCAATAGGCACCGGGGAGCTGTTTTTT | CATSRAIGTGELFF
TRBJ1-2 | - | TRBV3-1 | many | TGTGCCAGCAGCCATCTGGACTATCGCTACACCTTC | CASSHLDYRYTF
TRBJ2-2 | - | TRBV12-3/TRBV12-4 | once | TGTGCCAGCAGTTTCTCAGAGAGGGCCGGGGAGCTGTTTTTT | CASSFSERAGELFF
TRBJ2-3 | - | TRBV12-3/TRBV12-4 | - | TGTGCCAGCAGCGTCGCCACAGATACGCAGTATTTT | CASSVATDTQYF
TRBJ2-5 | TRBD1 | TRBV20-1 | many | TGCAGTGCTTCAGAGGCCGGGACAGCAAAAGAGACCCAGTACTTC | CSASEAGTAKETQYF
TRBJ1-6 | - | TRBV6-5 | - | TGTGCCAGACAGGGCTATTCACCCCTCCACTTT | CARQGYSPLHF
TRBJ2-7 | TRBD1 | TRBV5-4 | few | TGTGCCAGCAGCACTGGACAGGCCTACTCCTACGAGCAGTACTTC | CASSTGQAYSYEQYF
TRBJ1-1 | - | TRBV6-4 | many | TGTGCCAGCAGCCTAGGTGGGGGGTCTGAAGCTTTCTTT | CASSLGGGSEAFF
TRBJ2-3 | TRBD2 | TRBV2 | - | TGTGCCAGCGCAAACGGGGGGGCCAGGAGCACAGATACGCAGTATTTT | CASANGGARSTDTQYF
TRBJ2-3 | TRBD2 | TRBV7-9 | many | TGTGCCAGCACCCTATCTGGACTAGCTTCGGATACGCAGTATTTT | CASTLSGLASDTQYF
TRBJ2-5 | TRBD1 | TRBV6-1 | many | TGTGCCAGCAGTGTGGGGGGACAGGGAAGGACCCAGTACTTC | CASSVGGQGRTQYF
TRBJ1-1 | - | TRBV6-6 | many | TGTGCCAGCAGTTACTCTGGCGGGCGGCCGAACACTGAAGCTTTCTTT | CASSYSGGRPNTEAFF
TRBJ1-3 | TRBD1 | TRBV6-1 | many | TGTGCCAGCAGTGCCGGGACAGCTTCCTTAGGGGCTGGAAACACCATATATTTT | CASSAGTASLGAGNTIYF
TRBJ2-5 | TRBD2 | TRBV18 | many | TGTGCCAGCTCACCGACGGGACTAGCGGCCTCCCAGTACTTC | CASSPTGLAASQYF
TRBJ2-7 | - | TRBV29-1 | - | TGCAGCGCTCGAGGGCCGGATCGGGCCTACGAGCAGTACTTC | CSARGPDRAYEQYF
TRBJ2-3 | - | TRBV20-1 | many | TGCAGTGCTAGGGTGGGCGGAAACACAGATACGCAGTATTTT | CSARVGGNTDTQYF
TRBJ2-3 | - | TRBV12-3/TRBV12-4 | many | TGTGCCAGCAGTCCCGACTTGGCTACAGATACGCAGTATTTT | CASSPDLATDTQYF
TRBJ2-4 | - | TRBV29-1 | few | TGCAGCGTTACTAGGGCGGGGGCCGAAAACATTCAGTACTTC | CSVTRAGAENIQYF
TRBJ2-7 | TRBD1 | TRBV24-1 | many | TGTGCCACCAGTGACTCGGGACAGCCCCTTCAGCAGTACTTC | CATSDSGQPLQQYF
TRBJ2-1 | - | TRBV29-1 | - | TGCAGCGTTGAAGGTGGTTCCTACAATGAGCGGTTCTTC | CSVEGGSYNERFF
TRBJ1-2 | - | TRBV7-2 | many | TGTGCCAGCAGTTCACAGGGATTGGATGGCTACACCTTC | CASSSQGLDGYTF
TRBJ2-1 | TRBD2 | TRBV3-1 | - | TGTGCCAGCAGCCGACTAGCGGGGGAGCAGTTCTTC | CASSRLAGEQFF
TRBJ2-5 | TRBD2 | TRBV20-1 | many | TGCAGTGCTAGTAATATCGGGGGGGGAACCAAAGAGACCCAGTACTTC | CSASNIGGGTKETQYF
TRBJ1-2 | - | TRBV29-1 | many | TGCAGCGTTGTATGGGGGATCTATGGCTACACCTTC | CSVVWGIYGYTF
TRBJ2-3 | TRBD2 | TRBV5-4 | - | TGTGCCATCCTTAGGGGAGGGACAGATACGCAGTATTTT | CAILRGGTDTQYF
TRBJ2-7 | TRBD2 | TRBV6-1 | - | TGTGCCAGCAGTCCTCCGACTAGCGGTAGACCCGGCAAGCAGTACTTC | CASSPPTSGRPGKQYF
TRBJ2-3 | - | TRBV27 | many | TGTGCCAGCGGAATCCCCACAGATACGCAGTATTTT | CASGIPTDTQYF
TRBJ2-3 | - | TRBV24-1 | few | TGTGCCACCAGCAGGGGTCCCGGGACAGATACGCAGTATTTT | CATSRGPGTDTQYF
TRBJ1-1 | - | TRBV3-1 | many | TGTGCCAGCAGCCAAGGGGGGATAGCCAACACTGAAGCTTTCTTT | CASSQGGIANTEAFF
TRBJ2-1 | - | TRBV27 | - | TGTGCCAGCAGTCCGTCAGGGAATAGGGCCTATGAGCAGTTCTTC | CASSPSGNRAYEQFF
TRBJ1-2 | TRBD1 | TRBV20-1 | medium-sized | TGCAGTGCCGGGACAGGGGATGTGAGGACCTTC | CSAGTGDVRTF
TRBJ1-5 | - | TRBV2 | - | TGTGGCAGTGATTACTCGGGTCAGCCCCAGCATTTT | CGSDYSGQPQHF
TRBJ1-4 | TRBD1 | TRBV4-1 | - | TGCGCCAGCAGCCAAGATAGAGACAGGGCTCTCGAAAAACTGTTTTTT | CASSQDRDRALEKLFF
TRBJ1-1 | TRBD1 | TRBV7-2 | many | TGTGCCAGCAACCCAAACAGGGGGCACACTGAAGCTTTCTTT | CASNPNRGHTEAFF
TRBJ2-5 | - | TRBV12-3/TRBV12-4 | many | TGTGCCAGCAGTTTGGGACCTACCCAAGAGACCCAGTACTTC | CASSLGPTQETQYF
TRBJ1-2 | - | TRBV6-1 | many | TGTGCCAGCAGTTGGGGCAGGACCTATGGCTACACCTTC | CASSWGRTYGYTF
TRBJ2-7 | TRBD1 | TRBV6-1 | many | TGTGCCAGCAGGCGACAGGGACAATCGGGAGAGCAGTACTTC | CASRRQGQSGEQYF
TRBJ2-2 | - | TRBV19 | many | TGTGCCAGTAGACTTATGAGTACCGGGGAGCTGTTTTTT | CASRLMSTGELFF
TRBJ1-2 | - | TRBV7-2 | many | TGTGCCAGCAGCTTAAGGGAGACCAACTATGGCTACACCTTC | CASSLRETNYGYTF
TRBJ2-3 | TRBD2 | TRBV20-1 | many | TGCAGTGCGCCGACTAGCGGGAGGGCAGATACGCAGTATTTT | CSAPTSGRADTQYF
TRBJ2-7 | TRBD2 | TRBV24-1 | many | TGTGCCACCAGTGATTTGCGAGGTAGCGGGAGAACCTACGAGCAGTACTTC | CATSDLRGSGRTYEQYF
TRBJ2-7 | - | TRBV6-2/TRBV6-3 | many | TGTGCCAGCAGACCAGGTCCCAGAGGCGAGCAGTACTTC | CASRPGPRGEQYF
TRBJ2-7 | TRBD2 | TRBV20-1 | many | TGCAGTGCTAGACGTCAATTTAGCGGGATAACCTACGAGCAGTACTTC | CSARRQFSGITYEQYF